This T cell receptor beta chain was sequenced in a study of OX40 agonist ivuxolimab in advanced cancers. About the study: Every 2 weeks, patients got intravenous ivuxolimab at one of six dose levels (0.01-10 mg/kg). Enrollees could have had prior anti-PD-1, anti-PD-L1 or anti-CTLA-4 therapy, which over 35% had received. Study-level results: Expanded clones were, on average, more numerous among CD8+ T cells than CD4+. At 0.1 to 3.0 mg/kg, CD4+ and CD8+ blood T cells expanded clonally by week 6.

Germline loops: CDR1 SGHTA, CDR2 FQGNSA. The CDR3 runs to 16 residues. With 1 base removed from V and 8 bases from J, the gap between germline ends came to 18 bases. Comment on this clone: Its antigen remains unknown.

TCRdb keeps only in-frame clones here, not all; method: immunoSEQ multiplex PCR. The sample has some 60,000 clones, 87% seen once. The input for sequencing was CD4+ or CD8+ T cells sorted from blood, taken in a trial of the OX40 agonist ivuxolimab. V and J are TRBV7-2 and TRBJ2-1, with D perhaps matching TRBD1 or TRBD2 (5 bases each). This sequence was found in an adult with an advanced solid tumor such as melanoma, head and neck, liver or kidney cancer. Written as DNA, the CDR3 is TGTGCCAGCAGCTTAGTGGGGTCGGGACCTTCGGATGAGCAGTTCTTC. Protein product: CASSLVGSGPSDEQFF.